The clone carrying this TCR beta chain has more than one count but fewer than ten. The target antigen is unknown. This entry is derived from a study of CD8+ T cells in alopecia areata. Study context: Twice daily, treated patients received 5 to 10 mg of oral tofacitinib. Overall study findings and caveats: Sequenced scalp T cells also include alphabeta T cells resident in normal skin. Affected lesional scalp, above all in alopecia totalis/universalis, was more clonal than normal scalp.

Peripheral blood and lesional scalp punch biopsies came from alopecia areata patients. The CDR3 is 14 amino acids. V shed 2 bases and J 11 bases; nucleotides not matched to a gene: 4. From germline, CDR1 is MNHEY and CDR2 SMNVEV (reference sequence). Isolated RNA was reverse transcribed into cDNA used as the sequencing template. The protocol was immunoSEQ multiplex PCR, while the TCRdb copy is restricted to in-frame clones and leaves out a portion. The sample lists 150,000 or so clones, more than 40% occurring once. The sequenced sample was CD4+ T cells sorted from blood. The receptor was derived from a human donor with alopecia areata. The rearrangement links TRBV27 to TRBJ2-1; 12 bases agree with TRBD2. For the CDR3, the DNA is TGTGCCAGCAGTTTACTAGCGGGAGGGATAAAGCAGTTCTTC. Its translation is CASSLLAGGIKQFF.